This T cell receptor beta chain was sequenced for a study of blood T cell repertoires in COVID-19. The CDR3 sequence is 14 residues long. The germline V gene has CDR1 SGHRS and CDR2 YFSETQ. Trimming cost V 4 bases and J 6 bases, with 17 bases left between them. TCRdb's table, derived via immunoSEQ multiplex PCR, lists solely in-frame clones and lacks some. The profile shows 100,000 to 140,000 clones, roughly 84% of them singletons. The chain uses TRBV5-1 and TRBJ2-7, with a tentative D call TRBD1 (5 bases). Sequencing was performed on peripheral blood. The receptor's source is a human donor in a cohort sampled during active COVID-19. The CDR3 sequence is CASSRGVGSTEQYV. The CDR3 region has the DNA TGCGCCAGCAGCAGGGGCGTGGGGTCTACCGAGCAGTACGTC.